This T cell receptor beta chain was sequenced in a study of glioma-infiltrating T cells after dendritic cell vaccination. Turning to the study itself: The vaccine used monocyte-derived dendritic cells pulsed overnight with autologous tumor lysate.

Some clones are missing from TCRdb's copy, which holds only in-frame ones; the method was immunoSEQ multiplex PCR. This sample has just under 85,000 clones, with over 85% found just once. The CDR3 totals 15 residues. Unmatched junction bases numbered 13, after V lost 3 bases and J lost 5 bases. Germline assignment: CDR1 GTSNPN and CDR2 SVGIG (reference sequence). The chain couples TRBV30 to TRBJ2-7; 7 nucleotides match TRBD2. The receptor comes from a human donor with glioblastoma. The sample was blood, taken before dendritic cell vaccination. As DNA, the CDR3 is TGTGCCTGGAGCCCTTTTACGGGAGGCGAGAACGAGCAGTACTTC. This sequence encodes CAWSPFTGGENEQYF.